These 30 T cell receptor beta chains originate from one sample sequenced in a study of a mutant IDH1 vaccine in newly diagnosed glioma (dated by TCRdb to about 2021). The time point label on this specimen signifies: baseline, week 1 (first vaccination visit). According to the study, the label for this sample's treatment or condition signals: pre-vaccination baseline after standard-of-care therapy. Library preparation employed the immunoSEQ multiplex PCR assay. The clones in this table, taken by TCRdb from immuneACCESS, are in-frame only. Not every clone is retained; where verified, under half of the shortfall comes from an unresolved V gene, and the cause of the rest is unknown. This sample has under 65,000 clones in its table, and roughly 80% of those were observed once. The ten largest clones capture about a fifth of the sample. Sequenced material: PBMCs, taken from a glioma patient treated with radiotherapy, temozolomide or both. The receptors come from a man between 18 and 29 years old with glioma.

The V gene is TRBV29-1, the J gene TRBJ2-7; TRBD2 matches at 14 bases. CDR3 length equals 13 residues. V gave up 5 bases and J gave up 6 bases; unmatched junction bases: 3. Germline V CDR1 and CDR2: SQVTM, ANQGSEA. CDR3 nucleotides: TGCAGCGTTTCCGGGACTAGCGGGAGCGAGCAGTACTTC. Protein: CSVSGTSGSEQYF.

The chain recombines TRBV18 with TRBJ1-5; no clear D. The CDR3 loop spans 15 amino acids. Germline values: CDR1 KGHSH, CDR2 LQKENI. Trimming shortened V by 0 bases and J by 2 bases, and 8 bases separated the two germline ends. DNA of the CDR3: TGTGCCAGCTCACCACCGGGTAGCGGCAATCAGCCCCAGCATTTT. This translates into CASSPPGSGNQPQHF.

This chain joins TRBV6-6 and TRBJ1-1; TRBD1 aligns across 8 bases. Looked up from germline, CDR1 is MNHNY and CDR2 is SVGAGI (reference sequence). V lost 2 bases and J lost 5; bases outside the gene matches: 7. The CDR3 has 15 amino acids. In DNA, the CDR3 is TGTGCCAGCAGTTACCACCCGACAGGGGATACTGAAGCTTTCTTT. Its translation is CASSYHPTGDTEAFF.

The chain combines TRBV5-1 with TRBJ1-1, with a weak D call TRBD1 (5 bases). The germline V and J ends were trimmed by 0 bases and 11 bases, with 17 bases remaining between them. From germline, CDR1 is SGHRS and CDR2 YFSETQ. This CDR3 is built from 14 residues. The CDR3 bases are TGCGCCAGCAGCTTGGCCGTGGGGCGAAGGCTCGCTTTCTTT. It specifies CASSLAVGRRLAFF.

The chain is built from TRBV18 and TRBJ2-1; D possibly uses TRBD1 or TRBD2 (5 bases each). Trimming left V 0 bases short and J 7 bases short, with 10 bases between. Germline CDR1 is KGHSH and CDR2 is LQKENI. The CDR3 totals 14 residues. The CDR3 DNA reads as TGTGCCAGCTCACCACCAAATGGGGGTAATGAGCAGTTCTTC. Translation: CASSPPNGGNEQFF.

The rearrangement links TRBV2 to TRBJ2-1; 11 bases are shared with TRBD2. The ends lost 0 bases at V and 8 bases at J; junction bases unmatched: 15. The CDR3 is made up of 19 amino acids. CDR1 is SNHLY, CDR2 FYNNEI, per germline. The CDR3 nucleotides are TGTGCCAGCAGTGAAGCTGGGTTGTGGCTAGCGGGGGGCAGGGATGAGCAGTTCTTC. Amino acids: CASSEAGLWLAGGRDEQFF.

The rearrangement links TRBV18 to TRBJ2-7; TRBD1 matches at 7 bases. The CDR3 spans 14 residues. Germline lookup yields CDR1 KGHSH and CDR2 LQKENI. V gave up 6 bases and J gave up 6 bases; unmatched junction bases: 11. This CDR3 reads CASSPRGLLFEQYF. The CDR3 DNA follows: TGTGCCAGCTCCCCGAGGGGGCTATTATTCGAGCAGTACTTC.

This chain links TRBV14 with TRBJ1-2, with D tentatively TRBD1 (6 bases). The germline V and J ends were trimmed by 1 base and 4 bases, with 7 bases remaining between them. Germline loops: CDR1 SGHDN, CDR2 FVKESK. CDR3 size: 13 residues. CDR3 sequence: CASSQVQGYGYTF. The CDR3 nucleotides are TGTGCCAGCAGCCAAGTACAGGGCTATGGCTACACCTTC.

This rearrangement joins TRBV9 to TRBJ1-6; 8 nucleotides line up with TRBD1. Germline CDR1 reads SGDLS; CDR2 reads YYNGEE. The V segment lost 3 bases and the J segment 7 bases; nucleotides outside the gene matches: 9. CDR3 length: 16 residues. The CDR3: CASSARTGRDNSPLHF. The CDR3 nucleotides read TGTGCCAGCAGCGCCCGGACAGGGAGGGACAATTCACCCCTCCACTTT.

The rearrangement uses TRBV5-1 and TRBJ1-6; a weak D match, TRBD1 (6 bases). Germline V CDR1 and CDR2: SGHRS, YFSETQ. The CDR3 runs to 12 residues. Trimming shortened V by 3 bases and J by 10 bases, and 8 bases separated the two germline ends. The CDR3 is CASSSDRSPLHF. The CDR3 DNA reads TGCGCCAGCAGCTCGGACAGATCACCCCTCCACTTT.

The chain combines TRBV6-1 with TRBJ1-5; D remains ambiguous. The CDR3 is made up of 19 amino acids. V was pared by 2 bases and J by 2 bases, with 22 bases between. Germline CDR1 reads MNHNS; CDR2 reads SASEGT. CDR3 loop: CASSEPDLSVGIRNQPQHF. The CDR3 nucleotides read TGTGCCAGCAGTGAACCCGACCTAAGCGTGGGAATCCGCAATCAGCCCCAGCATTTT.

The chain employs TRBV9 and TRBJ1-5, with D tentatively TRBD1 (6 bases). This CDR3 contains 13 residues. Trimming removed 0 bases from V and 11 bases from J, with 12 bases in between. Per germline, CDR1 SGDLS and CDR2 YYNGEE. CDR3 residues: CASSVGDRSTQHF. The CDR3 DNA reads as TGTGCCAGCAGCGTAGGAGACAGGTCGACCCAGCATTTT.

The chain has TRBV6-5 and TRBJ2-7, with D perhaps TRBD2 (5 bases). Germline V lookup: CDR1 MNHEY, CDR2 SVGAGI. The CDR3 consists of 13 residues. V dropped 6 bases and J dropped 3 bases, with 12 bases sitting between them. CDR3 amino acids: CASRTGNFYEQYF. DNA for the CDR3: TGTGCCAGCAGGACCGGGAACTTCTACGAGCAGTACTTC.

This clone occurred once. The chain links TRBV4-2 to TRBJ2-1, with 8 bases lining up with TRBD1. V shed 1 base and J 10 bases; nucleotides not matched to a gene: 3. The CDR3 contains 13 residues. Per the germline V gene, CDR1 is LGHNA and CDR2 is YNFKEQ. The CDR3 DNA is TGTGCCAGCAGCCAAGGGACAGGGACGGAGCAGTTCTTC. It codes for CASSQGTGTEQFF.

The table lists this clone with a count of one. The chain joins TRBV7-9 to TRBJ2-7, with 10 nucleotides matching TRBD1. The CDR3 spans 15 residues. Losses at the gene ends were 5 bases for V and 2 bases for J; bases not matched to a gene: 6. The germline gives CDR1 SEHNR, CDR2 FQNEAQ (reference sequence). The CDR3 DNA is TGTGCCAGCAGCAAGAGACAGGGGGCCACCTACGAGCAGTACTTC. This gives the protein CASSKRQGATYEQYF.

The rearrangement joins TRBV18 to TRBJ1-1; D may be TRBD1 (5 bases). Germline V gives CDR1 KGHSH, CDR2 LQKENI. Trimming took 3 bases from V and 4 from J, leaving 21 bases between them. This CDR3 comprises 17 residues. CDR3 DNA sequence: TGTGCCAGCTCACCCGAACCTGGGGGGGAGGGTGGCACTGAAGCTTTCTTT. This sequence encodes CASSPEPGGEGGTEAFF. The full variable domain, with the rest looked up from reference TRBV18 and TRBJ1-1, is NAGVMQNPRHLVRRRGQEARLRCSPMKGHSHVYWYRQLPEEGLKFMVYLQKENIIDESGMPKERFSAEFPKEGPSILRIQQVVRGDSAAYFCASSPEPGGEGGTEAFFGQGTRLTVV.

The CDR3 nucleotides are TGTGCCAGCAGTTTTTCGGGGGGCTTCTCTGGCTACACCTTC. As protein: CASSFSGGFSGYTF. The J gene is TRBJ1-2, the V gene TRBV6-5; a possible D gene is TRBD1 (6 bases). Trimming removed 4 bases from V and 7 bases from J, with 16 bases in between. CDR3 length: 14 amino acids. Germline assignment: CDR1 MNHEY and CDR2 SVGAGI.

The chain recombines TRBV19 with TRBJ1-1; D unresolved. Germline CDR1 is LNHDA and CDR2 is SQIVND (reference sequence). The CDR3 consists of 13 residues. V was pared by 4 bases and J by 0 bases, with 6 bases between. DNA for the CDR3: TGTGCCAGTAGTACTACGGTGAACACTGAAGCTTTCTTT. It encodes CASSTTVNTEAFF.

V and J are TRBV7-9 and TRBJ1-1; D gene unclear. Trimming cost V 3 bases and J 5 bases, with 10 bases left between them. The CDR3 runs to 13 residues. Germline V lookup: CDR1 SEHNR, CDR2 FQNEAQ (reference sequence). For the CDR3, the DNA is TGTGCCAGCAGCTTTATAAGTTTAACTGAAGCTTTCTTT. Encoded protein: CASSFISLTEAFF.

The V call is TRBV2, the J call TRBJ2-2, with TRBD1 as a possible D gene (6 bases). The V gene lost 11 bases and the J gene lost 1 base, with 20 bases spanning the gap. The germline gives CDR1 SNHLY, CDR2 FYNNEI. This CDR3 has 16 amino acids. CDR3 DNA sequence: TGTGCCGGAACGGGGTCTGGGACAAGGAACACCGGGGAGCTGTTTTTT. Its protein is CAGTGSGTRNTGELFF.

CDR3 protein: CASRPSGSLTHTQYF. CDR3 coding DNA: TGTGCCAGCAGACCTAGCGGGAGCCTAACCCATACGCAGTATTTT. The chain links TRBV27 to TRBJ2-3; TRBD2 aligns across 10 bases. The CDR3 has 15 residues. Trimming took 6 bases from V and 7 from J; bases not matched to a gene: 10. Per germline, CDR1 MNHEY and CDR2 SMNVEV (reference sequence).

The CDR3 loop reads CAWSSGAGANVLTF. The DNA of the CDR3 is TGTGCCTGGAGTTCCGGAGCTGGGGCCAACGTCCTGACTTTC. J is TRBJ2-6 and V is TRBV30; D call uncertain. CDR1 is GTSNPN, CDR2 SVGIG, per germline (reference sequence). The CDR3 is made up of 14 amino acids. V lost 2 bases and J 2 bases, leaving 7 bases between the germline ends.

This chain uses TRBV5-8 with TRBJ1-5; no clear D. From germline, CDR1 is SGHTS and CDR2 YDEGEE. The CDR3 length is 13 residues. V was cut by 2 bases and J by 7 bases, with 10 bases left in between. DNA of the CDR3: TGTGCCAGCAGCTTTCGGGAAGGGCAGCCCCAGCATTTT. Its translation is CASSFREGQPQHF.

This chain joins TRBV4-3 and TRBJ1-1; D is undetermined. From germline, CDR1 is LGHNA and CDR2 YSLEER. The CDR3 has 16 residues. Between the trimmed V and J ends, which lost 0 bases and 1 base, there was a span of 12 bases. The DNA of the CDR3 is TGCGCCAGCAGCCAAGATCCCCTCATCGGGAACACTGAAGCTTTCTTT. This sequence encodes CASSQDPLIGNTEAFF.

The J gene is TRBJ2-7, the V gene TRBV29-1, with D perhaps TRBD1 or TRBD2 (5 bases each). V shed 7 bases and J shed 0 bases, with 13 bases lying between them. This CDR3 has 13 amino acids. Germline loops: CDR1 SQVTM, CDR2 ANQGSEA. The CDR3 DNA reads TGCAGCGCCGTGGGACGGAACTCCTACGAGCAGTACTTC. It yields the protein CSAVGRNSYEQYF.

The V call is TRBV29-1, the J call TRBJ1-4; D is unresolved. Trimming shortened V by 5 bases and J by 8 bases, and 12 bases separated the two germline ends. Germline V gives CDR1 SQVTM, CDR2 ANQGSEA. The CDR3 spans 12 residues. CDR3 residues: CSVSNSREKLFF. CDR3 DNA sequence: TGCAGCGTTTCTAACAGTAGAGAAAAACTGTTTTTT.

The V call is TRBV9, the J call TRBJ2-5; D is ambiguous. Trimming stripped 2 bases from V and 4 bases from J, with 9 bases between. Germline V gene sequence: CDR1 SGDLS, CDR2 YYNGEE. This CDR3 is built from 13 residues. Here the CDR3 DNA reads TGTGCCAGCAGCGTGGGGTCAGCAGAGACCCAGTACTTC. As protein: CASSVGSAETQYF.

V gene TRBV7-2 combines with J gene TRBJ1-5; 12 bases map to TRBD1. V dropped 4 bases and J dropped 7; count of bases not matched to a gene: 5. CDR3 length equals 15 residues. Germline V gene lookup returns CDR1 SGHTA and CDR2 FQGNSA. Here the CDR3 DNA reads TGTGCCAGCAGCTCGGGACAGGGGGCTAACCAGCCCCAGCATTTT. Its translation: CASSSGQGANQPQHF.

The genes are TRBV4-1 and TRBJ2-7; D is perhaps TRBD2 (5 bases). The CDR3 contains 17 residues. Trimming pared 2 bases from V and 1 base from J, leaving 18 bases between. Germline values: CDR1 MGHRA, CDR2 YSYEKL. CDR3 sequence reads: CASSQNAFSSGSYEQYF. Written as DNA, the CDR3 is TGCGCCAGCAGCCAAAATGCTTTTTCGAGCGGATCCTACGAGCAGTACTTC.

This sequence joins TRBV30 and TRBJ2-5; no firm D call. The CDR3 has 13 amino acids. Germline values: CDR1 GTSNPN, CDR2 SVGIG (reference sequence). Between the trimmed V and J ends, which lost 2 bases and 4 bases, there was a span of 11 bases. CDR3 sequence reads: CAWSSGWGETQYF. Here the CDR3 DNA reads TGTGCCTGGAGTAGTGGATGGGGAGAGACCCAGTACTTC.